The 3 T cell receptor beta chains below all came from one sample that was sequenced in a study of T cell responses to AZD1222 COVID-19 vaccine. The repertoire was sequenced with immunoSEQ multiplex PCR; TCRdb's copy has only in-frame clones and lacks some. The profile shows approximately 140,000 clones, 92% of them singletons. The sequencing used peripheral blood, collected 28 days after the second AZD1222 dose. These receptors all come from an adult who received the AZD1222 COVID-19 vaccine.

This chain links TRBV5-1 with TRBJ2-4, with unresolved D. V lost 0 bases to trimming and J lost 4 bases, with 8 bases between them. Germline V gene sequence: CDR1 SGHRS, CDR2 YFSETQ. CDR3 length: 14 residues. CDR3 loop: CASSLGVSKNIQYF. Here the CDR3 DNA reads TGCGCCAGCAGCTTGGGGGTTTCAAAAAACATTCAGTACTTC.

The V and J genes are TRBV3-1 (or the pseudogene TRBV3-2) and TRBJ1-1, with a possible D match to TRBD1 (5 bases). This CDR3 is built from 15 residues. Germline V gene sequence: CDR1 LGHDT, CDR2 YNNKEL (reference sequence). V was pared by 1 base and J by 4 bases, with 13 bases between. The chain's CDR3 is CASSQVAGAGTEAFF. CDR3 nucleotide sequence: TGTGCCAGCAGCCAAGTGGCCGGGGCGGGCACTGAAGCTTTCTTT.

This clone was counted a single time. This sequence joins TRBV5-5 and TRBJ1-2; 7 nucleotides agree with TRBD1. Trimming took 3 bases from V and 10 from J; bases not matched to a gene: 6. The CDR3 extends over 12 amino acids. Germline V gives CDR1 SGHKS, CDR2 YYEKEE (reference sequence). The CDR3 DNA follows: TGTGCCAGCAGCTATCAGGGGGGTGTCTACACCTTC. Translation: CASSYQGGVYTF.